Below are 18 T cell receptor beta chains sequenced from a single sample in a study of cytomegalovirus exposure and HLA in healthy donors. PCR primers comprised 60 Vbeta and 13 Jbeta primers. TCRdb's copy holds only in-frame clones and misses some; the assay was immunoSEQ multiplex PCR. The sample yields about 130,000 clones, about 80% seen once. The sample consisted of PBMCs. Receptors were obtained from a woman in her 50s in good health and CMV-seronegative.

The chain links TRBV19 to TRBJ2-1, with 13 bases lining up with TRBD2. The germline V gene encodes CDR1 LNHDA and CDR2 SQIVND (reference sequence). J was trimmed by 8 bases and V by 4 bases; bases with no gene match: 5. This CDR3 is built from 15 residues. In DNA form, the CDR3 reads TGTGCCAGTAGTACGCGGACTAGCGGGAGCTATGAGCAGTTCTTC. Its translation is CASSTRTSGSYEQFF.

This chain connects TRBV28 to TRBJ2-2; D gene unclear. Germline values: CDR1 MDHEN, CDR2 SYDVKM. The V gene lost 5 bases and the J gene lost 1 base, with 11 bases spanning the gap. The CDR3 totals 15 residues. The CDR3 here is CASSPTLRNTGELFF. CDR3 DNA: TGTGCCAGCAGTCCGACACTTCGGAACACCGGGGAGCTGTTTTTT.

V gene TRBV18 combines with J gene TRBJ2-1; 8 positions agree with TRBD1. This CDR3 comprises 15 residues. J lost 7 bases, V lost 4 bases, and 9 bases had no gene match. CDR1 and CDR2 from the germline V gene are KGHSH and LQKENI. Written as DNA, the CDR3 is TGTGCCAGCTCACTAGATACAGGGGGTTCGAATGAGCAGTTCTTC. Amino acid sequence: CASSLDTGGSNEQFF.

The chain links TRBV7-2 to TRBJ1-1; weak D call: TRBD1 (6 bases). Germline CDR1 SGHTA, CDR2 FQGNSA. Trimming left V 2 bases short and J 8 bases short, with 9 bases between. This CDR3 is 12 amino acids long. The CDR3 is CASSLIDREAFF. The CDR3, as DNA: TGTGCCAGCAGCTTAATCGACAGGGAAGCTTTCTTT.

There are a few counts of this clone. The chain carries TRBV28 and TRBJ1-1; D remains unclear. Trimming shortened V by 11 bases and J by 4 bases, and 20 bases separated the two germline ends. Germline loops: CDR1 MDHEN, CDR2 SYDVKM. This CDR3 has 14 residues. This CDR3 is CAAIGSPRGTEAFF. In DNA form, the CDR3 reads TGTGCCGCTATAGGGAGCCCCCGGGGCACTGAAGCTTTCTTT.

The CDR3 loop is CAIRSGTGFRQETQYF. CDR3 DNA sequence: TGTGCCATCAGGAGTGGCACAGGGTTTAGGCAAGAGACCCAGTACTTC. The rearrangement links TRBV10-3 to TRBJ2-5; D is possibly TRBD1 (6 bases). CDR1 and CDR2 (germline): ENHRY, SYGVKD. The CDR3 runs 16 residues. The germline V and J ends were trimmed by 6 bases and 2 bases, with 19 bases remaining between them.

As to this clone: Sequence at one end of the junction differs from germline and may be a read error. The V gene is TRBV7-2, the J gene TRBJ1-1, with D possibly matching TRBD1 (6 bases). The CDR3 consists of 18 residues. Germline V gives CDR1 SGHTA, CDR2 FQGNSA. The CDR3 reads CASSSTVSNRATHTKAFF. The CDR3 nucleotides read TGTGCCAGCAGCTCGACGGTATCTAACAGGGCAACACACACTAAAGCTTTCTTT.

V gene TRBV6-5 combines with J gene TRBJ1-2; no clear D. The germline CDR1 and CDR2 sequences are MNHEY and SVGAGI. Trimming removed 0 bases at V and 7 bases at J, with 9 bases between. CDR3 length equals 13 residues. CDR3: CASSYSRSGGYTF. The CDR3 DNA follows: TGTGCCAGCAGTTACTCCAGATCTGGTGGCTACACCTTC.

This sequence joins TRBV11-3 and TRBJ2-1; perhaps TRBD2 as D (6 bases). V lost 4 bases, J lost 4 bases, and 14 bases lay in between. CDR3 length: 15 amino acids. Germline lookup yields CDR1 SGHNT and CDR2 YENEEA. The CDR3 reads CASSSGLAEYNEQFF. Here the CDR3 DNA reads TGTGCCAGCAGCTCCGGATTAGCGGAGTACAATGAGCAGTTCTTC.

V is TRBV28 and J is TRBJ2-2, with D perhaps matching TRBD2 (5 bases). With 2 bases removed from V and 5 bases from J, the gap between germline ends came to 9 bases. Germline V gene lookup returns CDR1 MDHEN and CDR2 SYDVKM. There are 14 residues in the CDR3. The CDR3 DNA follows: TGTGCCAGCAGTTTACACGGGATTACCGGGGAGCTGTTTTTT. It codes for CASSLHGITGELFF.

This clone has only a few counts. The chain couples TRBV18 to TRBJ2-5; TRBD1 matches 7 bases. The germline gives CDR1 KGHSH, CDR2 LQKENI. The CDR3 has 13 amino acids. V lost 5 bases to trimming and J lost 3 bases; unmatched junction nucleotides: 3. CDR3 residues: CASSTGQKETQYF. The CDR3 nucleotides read TGTGCCAGCTCAACGGGACAGAAAGAGACCCAGTACTTC.

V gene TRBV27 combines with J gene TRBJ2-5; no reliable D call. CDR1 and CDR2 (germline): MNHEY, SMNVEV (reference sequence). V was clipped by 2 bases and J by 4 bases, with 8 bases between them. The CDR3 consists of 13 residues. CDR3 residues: CASSLRSTETQYF. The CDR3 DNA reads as TGTGCCAGCAGTTTACGGTCTACAGAGACCCAGTACTTC.

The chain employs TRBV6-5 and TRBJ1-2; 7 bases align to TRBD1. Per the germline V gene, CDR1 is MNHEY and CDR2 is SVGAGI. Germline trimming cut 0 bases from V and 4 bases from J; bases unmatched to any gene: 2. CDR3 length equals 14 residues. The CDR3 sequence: CASSYSAGGYGYTF. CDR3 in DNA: TGTGCCAGCAGTTACTCGGCAGGGGGCTATGGCTACACCTTC.

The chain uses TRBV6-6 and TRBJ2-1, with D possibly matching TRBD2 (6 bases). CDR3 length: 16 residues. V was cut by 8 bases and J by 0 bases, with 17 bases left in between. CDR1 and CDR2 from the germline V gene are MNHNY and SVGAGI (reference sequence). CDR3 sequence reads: CASLATRQSSYNEQFF. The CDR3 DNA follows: TGTGCCAGCCTCGCGACTAGGCAAAGCTCCTACAATGAGCAGTTCTTC.

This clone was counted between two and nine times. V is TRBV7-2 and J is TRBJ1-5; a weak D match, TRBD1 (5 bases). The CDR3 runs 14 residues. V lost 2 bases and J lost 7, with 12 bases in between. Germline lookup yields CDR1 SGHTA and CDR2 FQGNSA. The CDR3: CASSLRQGGQPQHF. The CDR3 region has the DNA TGTGCCAGCAGCTTAAGGCAGGGTGGACAGCCCCAGCATTTT.

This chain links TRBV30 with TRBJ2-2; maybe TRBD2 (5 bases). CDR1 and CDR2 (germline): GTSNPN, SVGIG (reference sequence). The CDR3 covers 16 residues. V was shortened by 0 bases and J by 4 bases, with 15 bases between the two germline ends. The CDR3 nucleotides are TGTGCCTGGAGTGTCGGCGGGCGACCGGCCACCGGGGAGCTGTTTTTT. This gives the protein CAWSVGGRPATGELFF.

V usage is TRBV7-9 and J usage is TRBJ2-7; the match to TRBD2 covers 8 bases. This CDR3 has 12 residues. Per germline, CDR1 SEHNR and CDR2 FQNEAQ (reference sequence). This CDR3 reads CSSSREGSEQYV. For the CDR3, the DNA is TGTTCCAGCAGCCGGGAGGGCTCCGAGCAGTACGTC.

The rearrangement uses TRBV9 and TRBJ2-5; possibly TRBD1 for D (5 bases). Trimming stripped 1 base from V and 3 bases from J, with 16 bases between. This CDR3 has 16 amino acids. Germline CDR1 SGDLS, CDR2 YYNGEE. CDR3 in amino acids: CASSVTGWGREETQYF. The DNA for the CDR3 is TGTGCCAGCAGCGTAACCGGGTGGGGCAGGGAAGAGACCCAGTACTTC.